The 15 T cell receptor beta chains listed next were all sequenced from one sample in a study of T cell responses to AZD1222 COVID-19 vaccine. Here immunoSEQ multiplex PCR was the method, and the copy in TCRdb shows in-frame clones only, minus some. The sample has 110,000 or so clones; approximately 91% are singletons. This material consisted of peripheral blood, taken on day 0 of AZD1222 vaccination. All receptors come from an adult in good health.

The chain carries TRBV18 and TRBJ1-1; D may be TRBD1 (6 bases). V was clipped by 3 bases and J by 0 bases, with 14 bases between them. Germline V gene sequence: CDR1 KGHSH, CDR2 LQKENI. The CDR3 has 16 residues. CDR3 region: CASSPTGQPMNTEAFF. CDR3 DNA: TGTGCCAGCTCACCCACCGGACAGCCGATGAACACTGAAGCTTTCTTT.

This chain links TRBV6-5 with TRBJ2-7; 9 bases match TRBD1. V gave up 5 bases and J gave up 6 bases; unmatched junction bases: 2. The CDR3 covers 12 residues. Germline assignment: CDR1 MNHEY and CDR2 SVGAGI. Here the CDR3 DNA reads TGTGCCAGCAGTAAGGACAGGGGCGAGCAGTACTTC. Protein sequence: CASSKDRGEQYF.

The genes are TRBV5-4 and TRBJ2-7; maybe TRBD2 (6 bases). Germline V gives CDR1 SGHNT, CDR2 YYREEE (reference sequence). Trimming left V 0 bases short and J 9 bases short, with 16 bases between. The CDR3 is 14 residues long. CDR3 residues: CASSLAGGDPGQYF. For the CDR3, the DNA is TGTGCCAGCAGCTTGGCCGGGGGAGACCCGGGGCAGTACTTC.

This clone has only one observation. The chain employs TRBV11-2 and TRBJ2-1, with 7 nucleotides matching TRBD2. V lost 3 bases and J lost 8; bases outside the gene matches: 4. CDR3 size: 13 residues. Germline loops: CDR1 SGHAT, CDR2 FQNNGV. The CDR3 nucleotides are TGTGCCAGCAGCTTCAGCGGGGTCCATGAGCAGTTCTTC. Its translation: CASSFSGVHEQFF.

This clone was picked up one time. The rearrangement joins TRBV5-1 to TRBJ1-2; the match to TRBD1 covers 10 bases. Germline V gene lookup returns CDR1 SGHRS and CDR2 YFSETQ. The CDR3 is made up of 17 amino acids. Germline trimming cut 3 bases from V and 4 bases from J; bases unmatched to any gene: 12. The CDR3: CASSSRPPGQGIYGYTF. CDR3 in DNA: TGCGCCAGCAGCTCCAGACCCCCGGGACAGGGGATCTATGGCTACACCTTC.

As DNA, the CDR3 is TGCGCCAGCAGCTTGGATAGGAGTCACTATGGCTACACCTTC. Protein sequence: CASSLDRSHYGYTF. V is TRBV5-1 and J is TRBJ1-2; no clear D gene. The CDR3 loop spans 14 amino acids. Germline V gives CDR1 SGHRS, CDR2 YFSETQ. V gave up 0 bases and J gave up 3 bases, with 9 bases separating them.

This chain uses TRBV18 with TRBJ2-3; D gene uncertain. The CDR3 spans 14 residues. V was trimmed by 5 bases and J by 2 bases, leaving 11 bases between them. Germline CDR1 and CDR2: KGHSH and LQKENI. The DNA for the CDR3 is TGTGCCAGCTCATCGATACCCACCACAGATACGCAGTATTTT. Translating it yields CASSSIPTTDTQYF.

The chain links TRBV12-3 or TRBV12-4 to TRBJ1-2, with D unclear. The ends were cut back, 2 bases at V and 6 bases at J, with 10 bases in the middle. CDR3 size: 13 residues. The DNA of the CDR3 is TGTGCCAGCAGTTTACGGACGGGGAATGGCTACACCTTC. Translation gives CASSLRTGNGYTF.

Concerning this clone itself: A read error may account for a junction end that differs from germline. This chain links TRBV7-7 with TRBJ1-3, with D tentatively TRBD1 (5 bases). The CDR3 is made up of 15 amino acids. The germline gives CDR1 SSHAT, CDR2 FNYEAQ (reference sequence). The CDR3 is CASSLGAGSGNTIYF. As DNA, the CDR3 is TGTGCTAGCAGCTTAGGGGCAGGCTCTGGAAACACCATATATTTT.

The chain joins TRBV11-2 to TRBJ1-1, with D perhaps matching TRBD1 (5 bases). The CDR3 length is 14 residues. Germline values: CDR1 SGHAT, CDR2 FQNNGV. With 3 bases removed from V and 1 base from J, the gap between germline ends came to 9 bases. CDR3 in DNA: TGTGCCAGCAGCTTCTCAGGGCAGAACACTGAAGCTTTCTTT. Its protein is CASSFSGQNTEAFF.

The chain combines TRBV6-5 with TRBJ2-3, with TRBD2 matching over 7 bases. CDR1 is MNHEY and CDR2 is SVGAGI in the germline V gene. There are 13 residues in the CDR3. After removal of 7 bases from V and 6 bases from J, the junction contained 7 bases not matched to a gene. The CDR3 DNA reads as TGTGCCAGCACCCGGGGGGTGGCCGATACGCAGTATTTT. Encoded protein: CASTRGVADTQYF.

CDR3 DNA sequence: TGTGCCAGCAGTACAGGGGCCACTGAAGCTTTCTTT. Amino acids: CASSTGATEAFF. The chain couples TRBV6-5 to TRBJ1-1; 7 bases match TRBD1. The CDR3 length is 12 residues. J was trimmed by 4 bases and V by 5 bases; bases with no gene match: 1. CDR1 and CDR2 (germline): MNHEY, SVGAGI.

This clone turned up a few times. CDR3 DNA sequence: TGTGCCAGCAGCTTGATAGGGGGAAGCGCCAATGAGCAGTTCTTC. Residues: CASSLIGGSANEQFF. The rearrangement links TRBV5-4 to TRBJ2-1, with D perhaps matching TRBD1 (6 bases). The CDR3 has 15 amino acids. Germline CDR1 is SGHNT and CDR2 is YYREEE (reference sequence). The V end lost 1 base, the J end lost 6 bases, and 14 bases lay between the germline ends.

A few counts support this clone. V is TRBV4-2 and J is TRBJ1-6; possibly TRBD1 for D (5 bases). Trimming removed 1 base from V and 3 bases from J, with 16 bases in between. The CDR3 has 18 amino acids. The germline V gene encodes CDR1 LGHNA and CDR2 YNFKEQ. The CDR3: CASSQGGEGTIYNSPLHF. The CDR3 DNA sequence: TGTGCCAGCAGCCAAGGAGGAGAGGGGACCATCTATAATTCACCCCTCCACTTT.

The chain links TRBV5-1 to TRBJ2-6; TRBD1 is a possible D gene (5 bases). The V gene lost 4 bases and the J gene lost 4 bases, with 12 bases spanning the gap. The length of the CDR3 is 15 residues. The germline gives CDR1 SGHRS, CDR2 YFSETQ. The CDR3 region has the DNA TGCGCCAGCAGCCCTACAGGTGCCGGGGCCAACGTCCTGACTTTC. It specifies CASSPTGAGANVLTF.